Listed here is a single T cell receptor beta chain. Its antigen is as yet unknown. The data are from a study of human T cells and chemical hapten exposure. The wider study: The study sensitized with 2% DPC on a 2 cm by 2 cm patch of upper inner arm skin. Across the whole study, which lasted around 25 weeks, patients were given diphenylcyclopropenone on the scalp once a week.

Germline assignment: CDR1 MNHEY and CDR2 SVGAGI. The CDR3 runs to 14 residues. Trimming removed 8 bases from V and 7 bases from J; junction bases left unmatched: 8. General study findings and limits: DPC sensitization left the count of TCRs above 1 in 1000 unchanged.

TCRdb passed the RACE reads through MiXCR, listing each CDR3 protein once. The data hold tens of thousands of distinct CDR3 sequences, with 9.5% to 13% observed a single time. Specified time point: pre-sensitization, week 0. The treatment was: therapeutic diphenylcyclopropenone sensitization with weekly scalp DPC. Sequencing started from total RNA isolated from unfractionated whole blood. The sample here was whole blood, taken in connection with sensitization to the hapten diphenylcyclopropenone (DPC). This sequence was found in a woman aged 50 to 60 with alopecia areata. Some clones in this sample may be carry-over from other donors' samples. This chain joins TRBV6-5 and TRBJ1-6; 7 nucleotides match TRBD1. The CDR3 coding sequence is TGTGCCAGCTCTGCGGGACAGTACAATTCACCCCTCCACTTT. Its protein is CASSAGQYNSPLHF.